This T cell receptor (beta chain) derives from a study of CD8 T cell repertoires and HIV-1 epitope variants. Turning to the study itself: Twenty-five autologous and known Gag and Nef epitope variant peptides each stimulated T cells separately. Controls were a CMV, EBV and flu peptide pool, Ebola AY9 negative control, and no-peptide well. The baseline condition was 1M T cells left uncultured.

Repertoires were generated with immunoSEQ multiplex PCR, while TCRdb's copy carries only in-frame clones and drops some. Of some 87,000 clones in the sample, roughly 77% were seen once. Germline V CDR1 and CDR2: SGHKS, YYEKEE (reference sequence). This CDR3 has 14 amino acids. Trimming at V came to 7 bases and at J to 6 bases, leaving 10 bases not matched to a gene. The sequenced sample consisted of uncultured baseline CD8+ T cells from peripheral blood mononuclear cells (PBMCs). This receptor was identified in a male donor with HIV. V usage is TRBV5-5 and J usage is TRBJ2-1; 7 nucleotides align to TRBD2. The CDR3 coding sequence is TGTGCCAGCGGGTTGAGACTAGCCGTCAATGAGCAGTTCTTC. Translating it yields CASGLRLAVNEQFF.